A selection of T cell receptor beta chains follows, all from one sample in a study of T cells in pancreatic ductal adenocarcinoma. Data came from immunoSEQ multiplex PCR; TCRdb stores just in-frame clones and leaves some out. Among around 94,000 clones listed, roughly 95% were seen once. Sequencing was performed on PBMCs. Receptor source: a human donor with pancreatic ductal adenocarcinoma. Both conserved end residues are part of each CDR3. The D gene is left open where the match is weak. Rows may omit the clone size; those that give it use once, few, many or a size class.

>TRBV7-9|TRBJ2-5|.|.
CASSLAHEGAGQETQYF
TGTGCCAGCAGCTTAGCGCACGAAGGGGCTGGGCAAGAGACCCAGTACTTC
>TRBV20-1|TRBJ1-2|.|.
CSAASAGGYTF
TGCAGTGCGGCATCAGCAGGAGGCTACACCTTC
>TRBV5-1|TRBJ2-3|.|TRBD2
CASSWGDRLAGADTQYF
TGCGCCAGCAGCTGGGGGGATAGACTAGCGGGAGCAGATACGCAGTATTTT
>TRBV29-1|TRBJ2-3|.|TRBD2
CSATPISGTDTQYF
TGCAGCGCCACCCCTATTAGCGGGACAGATACGCAGTATTTT
>TRBV11-3|TRBJ2-3|.|.
CASSFSVGGRWSDTQYF
TGTGCCAGCAGCTTCTCAGTAGGGGGACGGTGGTCAGATACGCAGTATTTT
>TRBV23-1|TRBJ1-2|.|.
CASSQSHRVYGYTF
TGCGCCAGCAGTCAATCGCACAGAGTCTATGGCTACACCTTC
>TRBV7-3|TRBJ2-1|once|.
CASSLTYREWGWNEQFF
TGTGCCAGCAGCTTAACCTACAGGGAATGGGGTTGGAATGAGCAGTTCTTC
>TRBV27|TRBJ2-7|.|.
CASSPGAVAGSYEQYF
TGTGCCAGCAGTCCAGGGGCGGTGGCAGGGTCCTACGAGCAGTACTTC
>TRBV4-2|TRBJ2-2|.|TRBD2
CASSPQAGEDGELFF
TGTGCCAGCAGCCCCCAAGCGGGAGAGGACGGGGAGCTGTTTTTT
>TRBV6-5|TRBJ2-1|.|TRBD2
CASSYSPGGPGNEQFF
TGTGCCAGCAGTTACTCGCCGGGAGGGCCGGGCAATGAGCAGTTCTTC
>TRBV25-1|TRBJ1-1|.|.
CASSELTRDTEAFF
TGTGCCAGCAGTGAATTGACGAGGGACACTGAAGCTTTCTTT
>TRBV15|TRBJ2-2|.|.
CRPRHGCNTGELFF
TGTAGGCCCAGGCACGGCTGTAACACCGGGGAGCTGTTTTTT
>TRBV10-3|TRBJ1-2|.|TRBD1
CATQNSRDRGSSGYTF
TGTGCCACACAGAACTCCCGGGACAGGGGGTCAAGTGGCTACACCTTC
>TRBV6-1|TRBJ2-5|.|.
CASSAGGTGVGGETQYF
TGTGCCAGCAGTGCCGGGGGAACAGGGGTAGGCGGAGAGACCCAGTACTTC
>TRBV9|TRBJ2-2|.|TRBD2
CASSLRGGVGTGELFF
TGTGCCAGCAGCCTACGCGGGGGGGTTGGGACCGGGGAGCTGTTTTTT
>TRBV28|TRBJ1-2|.|.
CASSLRTDYGYTF
TGTGCCAGCAGTTTAAGGACAGACTATGGCTACACCTTC
>TRBV9|TRBJ1-4|.|.
CASSGPVAGGSEKLFF
TGTGCCAGCAGCGGCCCAGTGGCGGGGGGCTCTGAAAAACTGTTTTTT
>TRBV19|TRBJ2-2|.|TRBD1
CASKGAGQGSTGELFF
TGTGCCAGCAAGGGTGCGGGACAGGGGAGCACCGGGGAGCTGTTTTTT
>TRBV9|TRBJ1-2|.|.
CASSVSGFSADPLYGYTF
TGTGCCAGCAGCGTCTCTGGTTTTAGTGCCGATCCCCTCTATGGCTACACCTTC
>TRBV18|TRBJ2-1|.|TRBD1
CASSLNPGTVSNEQFF
TGTGCCAGCTCCCTTAATCCCGGGACAGTATCAAATGAGCAGTTCTTC
>TRBV5-1|TRBJ1-2|.|TRBD1
CASSLVTGGNGYTF
TGCGCCAGCAGCTTGGTGACAGGGGGCAATGGCTACACCTTC
>TRBV27|TRBJ2-7|.|TRBD1
CASSRDRDRGYEQYF
TGTGCCAGCAGTAGAGACCGGGACAGAGGCTACGAGCAGTACTTC
>TRBV6-1|TRBJ1-2|.|.
CASSEAQGFGYTF
TGTGCCAGCAGTGAGGCCCAGGGGTTTGGCTACACCTTC
>TRBV7-9|TRBJ2-1|.|.
CASSLAGGGSNEQFF
TGTGCCAGCAGCTTAGCGGGAGGGGGGAGCAATGAGCAGTTCTTC
>TRBV18|TRBJ2-5|.|.
CASSPLAQETQYF
TGTGCCAGCTCACCATTGGCACAAGAGACCCAGTACTTC
>TRBV7-6|TRBJ2-1|.|.
CASSLGTEPNEQFF
TGTGCCAGCAGCTTAGGGACAGAGCCCAATGAGCAGTTCTTC
>TRBV18|TRBJ2-7|.|.
CASSPGLALSYEQYF
TGTGCCAGCTCACCCGGCCTAGCGCTGTCCTACGAGCAGTACTTC
>TRBV28|TRBJ2-7|.|.
CASSLRGLTYEQYF
TGTGCCAGCAGTTTGAGAGGGCTAACCTACGAGCAGTACTTC
>TRBV6-5|TRBJ2-7|.|TRBD1
CATSISGTGAYEQYF
TGTGCCACCTCAATCTCCGGGACAGGGGCCTACGAGCAGTACTTC
>TRBV18|TRBJ2-1|.|TRBD2
CASSLTSGSGNEQFF
TGTGCCAGCTCACTAACTAGCGGGAGTGGCAATGAGCAGTTCTTC
>TRBV7-9|TRBJ2-5|.|.
CASSSSSVMEETQYF
TGTGCCAGCAGCTCTTCCAGTGTGATGGAAGAGACCCAGTACTTC
>TRBV11-2|TRBJ2-1|.|TRBD2
CASSPQRGYNEQFF
TGTGCCAGCAGCCCCCAGCGGGGGTACAATGAGCAGTTCTTC